This T cell receptor beta chain was obtained from a study of shared clonotypes between healthy human individuals. CDR3 length equals 14 residues. TCRdb's copy holds only in-frame clones and misses some; the assay was immunoSEQ multiplex PCR. The repertoire holds around 2.3 million clones, with 95% as singletons. This sequence was found in a man aged 18 to 29 in good health. The sample taken for sequencing was naive CD4+ T cells sorted from blood. The subset here: CD45RA+ positively selected. The chain combines TRBV21-1 with TRBJ2-5; no DNA check was done on the table's D call, TRBD2. TRBV21-1 is noted as a pseudogene. CDR3 loop: CASSKGSSSETQYF. The CDR3 DNA reads TGTGCCAGCAGCAAAGGCTCTAGTAGCGAGACCCAGTACTTC.